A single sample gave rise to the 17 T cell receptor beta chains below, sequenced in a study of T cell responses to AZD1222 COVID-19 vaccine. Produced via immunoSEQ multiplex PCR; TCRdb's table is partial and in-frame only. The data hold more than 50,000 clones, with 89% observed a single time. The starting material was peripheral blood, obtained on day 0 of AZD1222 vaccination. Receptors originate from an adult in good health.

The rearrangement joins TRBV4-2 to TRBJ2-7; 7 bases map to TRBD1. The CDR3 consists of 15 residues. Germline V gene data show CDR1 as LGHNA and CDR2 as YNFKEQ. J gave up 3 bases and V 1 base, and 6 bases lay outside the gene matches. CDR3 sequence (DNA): TGTGCCAGCAGCCAAGCTCCCGGGACAGACTACGAGCAGTACTTC. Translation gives CASSQAPGTDYEQYF.

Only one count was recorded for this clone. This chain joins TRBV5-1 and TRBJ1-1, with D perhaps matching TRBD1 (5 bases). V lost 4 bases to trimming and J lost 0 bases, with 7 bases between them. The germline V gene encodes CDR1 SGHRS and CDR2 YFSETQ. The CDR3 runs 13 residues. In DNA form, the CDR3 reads TGCGCCAGCAGCACGACAGTGAACACTGAAGCTTTCTTT. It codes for CASSTTVNTEAFF.

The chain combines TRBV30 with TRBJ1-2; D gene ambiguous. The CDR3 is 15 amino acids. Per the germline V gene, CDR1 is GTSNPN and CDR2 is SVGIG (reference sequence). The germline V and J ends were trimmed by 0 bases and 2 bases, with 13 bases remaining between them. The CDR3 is CAWSVGEGRNYGYTF. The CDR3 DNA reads TGTGCCTGGAGTGTCGGCGAGGGAAGAAACTATGGCTACACCTTC.

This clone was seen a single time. In DNA, the CDR3 is TGCGCCAGCAGCTTGGAATACGAGCAGTACTTC. It yields the protein CASSLEYEQYF. The chain is built from TRBV5-1 and TRBJ2-7; D uncertain. V was trimmed by 0 bases and J by 4 bases, leaving 2 bases between them. This CDR3 is built from 11 residues. Looked up from germline, CDR1 is SGHRS and CDR2 is YFSETQ.

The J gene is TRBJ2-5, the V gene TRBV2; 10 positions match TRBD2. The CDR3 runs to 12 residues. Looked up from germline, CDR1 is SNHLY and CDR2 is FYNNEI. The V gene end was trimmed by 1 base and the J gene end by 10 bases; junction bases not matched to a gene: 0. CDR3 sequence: CASSEGLAGQYF. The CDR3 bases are TGTGCCAGCAGTGAAGGACTAGCGGGCCAGTACTTC. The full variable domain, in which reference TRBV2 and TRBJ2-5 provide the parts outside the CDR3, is EPEVTQTPSHQVTQMGQEVILRCVPISNHLYFYWYRQILGQKVEFLVSFYNNEISEKSEIFDDQFSVERPDGSNFTLKIRSTKLEDSAMYFCASSEGLAGQYFGPGTRLLVL.

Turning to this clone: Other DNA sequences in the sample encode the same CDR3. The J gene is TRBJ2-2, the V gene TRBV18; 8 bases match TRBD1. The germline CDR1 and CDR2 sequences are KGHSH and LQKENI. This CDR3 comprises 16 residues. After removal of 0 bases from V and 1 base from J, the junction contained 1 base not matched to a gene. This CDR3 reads CASSPPTGGNTGELFF. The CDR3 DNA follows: TGTGCCAGCTCACCACCTACAGGGGGGAACACCGGGGAGCTGTTTTTT.

The CDR3 DNA follows: TGTGCCAGCAGTCCACGGGGGGGTATGAACACTGAAGCTTTCTTT. It yields the protein CASSPRGGMNTEAFF. The rearrangement links TRBV25-1 to TRBJ1-1; TRBD1 might be the D (5 bases). Germline-derived CDR1 and CDR2 are MGHDK and SYGVNS. Trimming left V 5 bases short and J 0 bases short, with 13 bases between. This CDR3 contains 15 residues.

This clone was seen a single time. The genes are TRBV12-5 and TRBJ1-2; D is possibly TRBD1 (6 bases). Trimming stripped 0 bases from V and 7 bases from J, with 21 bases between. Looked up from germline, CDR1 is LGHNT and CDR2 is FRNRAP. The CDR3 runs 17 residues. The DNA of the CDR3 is TGTGCTAGTGGTTTGGTTATCAGTGGACAGAGCGGCTCTGGCTACACCTTC. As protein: CASGLVISGQSGSGYTF.

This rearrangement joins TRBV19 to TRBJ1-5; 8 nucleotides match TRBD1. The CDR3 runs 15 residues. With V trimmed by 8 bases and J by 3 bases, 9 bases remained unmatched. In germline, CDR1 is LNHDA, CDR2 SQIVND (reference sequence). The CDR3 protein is CASSIRTGFNQPQHF. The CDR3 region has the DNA TGTGCCAGTTCAATCCGGACAGGGTTCAATCAGCCCCAGCATTTT.

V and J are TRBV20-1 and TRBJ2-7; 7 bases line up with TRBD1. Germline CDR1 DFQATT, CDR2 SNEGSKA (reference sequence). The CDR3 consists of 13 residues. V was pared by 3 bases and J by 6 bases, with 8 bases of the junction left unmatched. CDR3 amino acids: CSASNRGNGEQYF. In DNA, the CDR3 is TGCAGTGCTAGTAACAGGGGCAATGGCGAGCAGTACTTC.

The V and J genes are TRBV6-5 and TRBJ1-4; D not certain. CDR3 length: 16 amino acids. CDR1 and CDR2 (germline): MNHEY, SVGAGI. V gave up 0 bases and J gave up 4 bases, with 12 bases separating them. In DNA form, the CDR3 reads TGTGCCAGCAGTTACTCGAGCAGGCCTATTAATGAAAAACTGTTTTTT. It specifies CASSYSSRPINEKLFF.

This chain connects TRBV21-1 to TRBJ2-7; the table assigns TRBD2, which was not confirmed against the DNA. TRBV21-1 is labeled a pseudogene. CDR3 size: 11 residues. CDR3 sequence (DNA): TGTGCCAGCAACTACCCATACGAGCAGTACTTC. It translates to CASNYPYEQYF.

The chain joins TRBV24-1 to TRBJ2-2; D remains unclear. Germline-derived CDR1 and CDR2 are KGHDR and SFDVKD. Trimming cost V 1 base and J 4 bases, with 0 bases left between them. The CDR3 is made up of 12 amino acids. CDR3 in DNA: TGTGCCACCAGTGATTTCACCGGGGAGCTGTTTTTT. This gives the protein CATSDFTGELFF.

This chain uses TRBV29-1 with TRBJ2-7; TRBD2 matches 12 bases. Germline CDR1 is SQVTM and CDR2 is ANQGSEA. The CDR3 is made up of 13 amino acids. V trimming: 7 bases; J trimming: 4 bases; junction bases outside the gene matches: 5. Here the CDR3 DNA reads TGCAGCGCAGAGGGGACTAGCGGGTACGAGCAGTACTTC. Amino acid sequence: CSAEGTSGYEQYF.

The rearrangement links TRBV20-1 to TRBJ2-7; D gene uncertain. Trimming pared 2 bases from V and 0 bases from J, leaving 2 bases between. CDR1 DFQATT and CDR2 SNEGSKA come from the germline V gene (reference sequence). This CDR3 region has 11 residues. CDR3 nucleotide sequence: TGCAGTGCTAGACACTCCTACGAGCAGTACTTC. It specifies CSARHSYEQYF.

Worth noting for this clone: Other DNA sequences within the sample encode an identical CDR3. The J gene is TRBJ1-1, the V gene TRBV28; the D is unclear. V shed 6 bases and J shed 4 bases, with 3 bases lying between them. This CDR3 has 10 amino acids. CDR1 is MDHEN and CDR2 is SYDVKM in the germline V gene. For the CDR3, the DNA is TGTGCCAGCAGGTCCACTGAAGCTTTCTTT. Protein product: CASRSTEAFF.

This CDR3 is CASSQEVDGGRDEQYF. As DNA, the CDR3 is TGTGCCAGCAGCCAAGAGGTAGACGGCGGGAGAGACGAGCAGTACTTC. This chain joins TRBV3-1 (or the pseudogene TRBV3-2) and TRBJ2-7, with TRBD2 matching 7 bases. This CDR3 has 16 amino acids. CDR1 is LGHDT, CDR2 YNNKEL, per germline (reference sequence). The junction had 10 bases not matched to a gene; V was cut back by 0 bases and J by 5 bases.